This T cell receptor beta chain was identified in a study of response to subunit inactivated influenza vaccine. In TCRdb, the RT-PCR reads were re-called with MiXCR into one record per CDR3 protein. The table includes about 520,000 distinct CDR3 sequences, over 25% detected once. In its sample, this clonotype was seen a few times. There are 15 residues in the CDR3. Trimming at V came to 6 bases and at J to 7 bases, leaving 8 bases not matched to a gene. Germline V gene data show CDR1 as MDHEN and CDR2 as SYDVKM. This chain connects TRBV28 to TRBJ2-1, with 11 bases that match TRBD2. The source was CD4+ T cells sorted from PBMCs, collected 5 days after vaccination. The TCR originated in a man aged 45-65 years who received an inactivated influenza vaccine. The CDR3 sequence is CASSRRPSGRNEQFF. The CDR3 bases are TGTGCCAGCAGCCGCCGCCCTAGCGGGAGGAATGAGCAGTTCTTC.